One sample yielded the 20 T cell receptor beta chains listed below, sequenced in a study of blood T cell repertoires in COVID-19. Clones were read by immunoSEQ multiplex PCR, and TCRdb kept only the in-frame ones, dropping some. The sample has over 150,000 clones, 85% seen once. The sample was peripheral blood. The receptors shown here come from an elderly woman with COVID-19, enrolled during active disease.

This chain joins TRBV19 and TRBJ1-3; 8 bases line up with TRBD1. CDR3 length: 15 residues. The germline CDR1 and CDR2 sequences are LNHDA and SQIVND (reference sequence). Unmatched junction bases numbered 4, after V lost 4 bases and J lost 2 bases. CDR3 DNA: TGTGCCAGTAGTAGCGGACAGGGAACTGGAAACACCATATATTTT. Its protein product is CASSSGQGTGNTIYF.

The chain employs TRBV18 and TRBJ2-4; D is uncertain. The CDR3 sequence is 13 residues long. Per the germline V gene, CDR1 is KGHSH and CDR2 is LQKENI. V lost 6 bases and J lost 0, with 6 bases in between. The CDR3 DNA reads TGTGCCAGCTCCGCCGGAGCCAAAAACATTCAGTACTTC. Encoded protein: CASSAGAKNIQYF. The full variable domain, completed using reference TRBV18 and TRBJ2-4, is NAGVMQNPRHLVRRRGQEARLRCSPMKGHSHVYWYRQLPEEGLKFMVYLQKENIIDESGMPKERFSAEFPKEGPSILRIQQVVRGDSAAYFCASSAGAKNIQYFGAGTRLSVL.

The sample holds one count of this clone. V is TRBV6-6 and J is TRBJ1-2; 8 positions agree with TRBD1. V lost 5 bases, J lost 8 bases, and 16 bases stayed unmatched. The length of the CDR3 is 16 residues. From germline, CDR1 is MNHNY and CDR2 SVGAGI (reference sequence). CDR3 nucleotides: TGTGCCAGCAGTCGAGCCTCGGGGACAGGACTCGGGGGCTACACCTTC. It is translated as CASSRASGTGLGGYTF.

The chain employs TRBV7-2 and TRBJ2-1, with 7 bases lining up with TRBD1. V shed 10 bases and J 9 bases; nucleotides not matched to a gene: 21. Germline CDR1 and CDR2: SGHTA and FQGNSA. The CDR3 length is 16 residues. CDR3: CAIPRNRGGYVGEQFF. The CDR3 region has the DNA TGTGCCATACCGAGGAACAGGGGTGGGTATGTTGGTGAGCAGTTCTTC.

The V and J genes are TRBV19 and TRBJ1-1; D might be TRBD1 (5 bases). Germline V gene lookup returns CDR1 LNHDA and CDR2 SQIVND (reference sequence). Trimming left V 6 bases short and J 11 bases short, with 13 bases between. The CDR3 length is 11 residues. This CDR3 reads CASRTDKGAFF. The CDR3 bases are TGTGCCAGTAGGACGGACAAAGGGGCTTTCTTT.

The chain recombines TRBV2 with TRBJ1-5; TRBD1 agrees at 8 bases. Trimming cost V 5 bases and J 4 bases; bases outside gene matches: 10. The germline CDR1 and CDR2 sequences are SNHLY and FYNNEI. The CDR3 length is 16 residues. This CDR3 reads CASSPQTGVRNQPQHF. CDR3 in DNA: TGTGCCAGCAGTCCCCAGACAGGGGTGAGGAATCAGCCCCAGCATTTT.

The genes are TRBV7-3 and TRBJ2-1; TRBD2 is a possible D gene (6 bases). Per germline, CDR1 SGHTA and CDR2 FQGTGA. The CDR3 spans 16 residues. The V end was cut by 1 base, the J end by 6 bases, with 16 bases between. The CDR3 sequence: CASSLRGPGAGNEQFF. CDR3 DNA: TGTGCCAGCAGCTTAAGAGGTCCGGGAGCCGGCAATGAGCAGTTCTTC.

CDR3 sequence: CATSREQGISPLHF. In DNA form, the CDR3 reads TGTGCCACCAGCAGAGAACAGGGTATCTCACCCCTCCACTTT. This chain uses TRBV15 with TRBJ1-6; D may be TRBD1 (6 bases). V dropped 0 bases and J dropped 10 bases, with 10 bases sitting between them. This CDR3 is 14 amino acids long. CDR1 and CDR2 (germline): LNHNV, YYDKDF (reference sequence).

The V call is TRBV12-3 or TRBV12-4, the J call TRBJ1-2, with a weak D call TRBD1 (5 bases). The CDR3 covers 13 residues. V lost 6 bases and J 6 bases, leaving 14 bases between the germline ends. As DNA, the CDR3 is TGTGCCAGCAGAGTAGGGACTTCGGATGGCTACACCTTC. Protein product: CASRVGTSDGYTF.

The chain couples TRBV18 to TRBJ1-1; no firm D call. Looked up from germline, CDR1 is KGHSH and CDR2 is LQKENI. The germline V and J ends were trimmed by 5 bases and 2 bases, with 24 bases remaining between them. The CDR3 spans 18 residues. The CDR3 sequence is CASSSSSWFGDTNTEAFF. The DNA for the CDR3 is TGTGCCAGCTCATCCTCCTCTTGGTTCGGAGATACTAACACTGAAGCTTTCTTT. Full variable domain (remainder filled in from reference TRBV18 and TRBJ1-1): NAGVMQNPRHLVRRRGQEARLRCSPMKGHSHVYWYRQLPEEGLKFMVYLQKENIIDESGMPKERFSAEFPKEGPSILRIQQVVRGDSAAYFCASSSSSWFGDTNTEAFFGQGTRLTVV.

This clone came up once. The V gene is TRBV5-6, the J gene TRBJ2-1, with D possibly being TRBD2 (6 bases). Germline CDR1 and CDR2: SGHDT and YYEEEE. The CDR3 consists of 15 residues. Trimming cost V 1 base and J 2 bases, with 10 bases left between them. This CDR3 is CASSLIPGAYNEQFF. The CDR3 region has the DNA TGTGCCAGCAGCTTGATCCCGGGAGCCTACAATGAGCAGTTCTTC.

The chain combines TRBV3-1 (or the pseudogene TRBV3-2) with TRBJ1-6, with 8 bases aligning to TRBD1. CDR3 length equals 13 residues. Germline V CDR1 and CDR2: LGHDT, YNNKEL (reference sequence). V lost 3 bases and J lost 11; bases outside the gene matches: 3. The CDR3 sequence: CASSQLTGAPLHF. DNA of the CDR3: TGTGCCAGCAGCCAGTTGACAGGGGCACCCCTCCACTTT.

The chain employs TRBV4-1 and TRBJ2-1; tentative D call: TRBD2 (6 bases). Trimming stripped 4 bases from V and 7 bases from J, with 14 bases between. This CDR3 comprises 14 residues. The germline gives CDR1 MGHRA, CDR2 YSYEKL. Here the CDR3 reads CASSRRLDRNEQFF. The CDR3 DNA reads as TGCGCCAGCAGCCGACGACTAGACAGAAATGAGCAGTTCTTC.

This clone showed up just once. The CDR3 bases are TGTGCCAGCAGGGGAGCCCGGGAGCTGTTTTTT. Protein sequence: CASRGARELFF. This chain links TRBV28 with TRBJ2-2; tentatively, D is TRBD2 (5 bases). V dropped 6 bases and J dropped 9 bases, with 8 bases sitting between them. Germline V CDR1 and CDR2: MDHEN, SYDVKM. The CDR3 length is 11 residues.

The V gene is TRBV29-1, the J gene TRBJ1-5, with no clear D. V was clipped by 5 bases and J by 0 bases, with 11 bases between them. Per germline, CDR1 SQVTM and CDR2 ANQGSEA. The CDR3 is made up of 14 amino acids. Written as DNA, the CDR3 is TGCAGCGTTACCCTTCAGGCTAGCAATCAGCCCCAGCATTTT. Protein product: CSVTLQASNQPQHF. Looking up the rest from reference TRBV29-1 and TRBJ1-5 gives the full variable domain: SAVISQKPSRDICQRGTSLTIQCQVDSQVTMMFWYRQQPGQSLTLIATANQGSEATYESGFVIDKFPISRPNLTFSTLTVSNMSPEDSSIYLCSVTLQASNQPQHFGDGTRLSIL.

The V gene is TRBV11-2, the J gene TRBJ1-2; possible D gene TRBD1, 5 bases. CDR1 SGHAT and CDR2 FQNNGV come from the germline V gene. The CDR3 is 16 residues long. V shed 6 bases and J shed 4 bases, with 21 bases lying between them. The CDR3 nucleotides read TGTGCCAGCAGGCCGCCGGAGGGACGTGGGTCCTATGGCTACACCTTC. Protein: CASRPPEGRGSYGYTF.

This clone appeared a few times. The CDR3 DNA sequence: TGTGCCAGCAGCGTGGAAGGGGCTCGAAACACCATATATTTT. Amino acids: CASSVEGARNTIYF. This chain uses TRBV9 with TRBJ1-3, with a weak D call TRBD1 (5 bases). Per germline, CDR1 SGDLS and CDR2 YYNGEE. There are 14 residues in the CDR3. Trimming shortened V by 2 bases and J by 5 bases, and 11 bases separated the two germline ends.

The chain uses TRBV6-1 and TRBJ2-4; a possible D gene is TRBD2 (6 bases). Germline V CDR1 and CDR2: MNHNS, SASEGT. The germline V and J ends were trimmed by 4 bases and 0 bases, with 13 bases remaining between them. The CDR3 is 16 residues long. Written as DNA, the CDR3 is TGTGCCAGCAGTGTTGCGGGGCAGCTAGCCAAAAACATTCAGTACTTC. Protein: CASSVAGQLAKNIQYF.

The J gene is TRBJ2-1, the V gene TRBV9; TRBD2 agrees at 7 bases. Trimming at V came to 3 bases and at J to 2 bases, leaving 8 bases not matched to a gene. This CDR3 has 16 residues. The germline gives CDR1 SGDLS, CDR2 YYNGEE. CDR3 sequence reads: CASSAQSGIAYNEQFF. Here the CDR3 DNA reads TGTGCCAGCAGCGCCCAGAGCGGGATCGCCTACAATGAGCAGTTCTTC.

The CDR3 coding sequence is TGTGCCAGCAGTCGGGTACGCAGCGACACTGAAGCTTTCTTT. Amino acid sequence: CASSRVRSDTEAFF. V is TRBV27 and J is TRBJ1-1; D remains unclear. Per germline, CDR1 MNHEY and CDR2 SMNVEV (reference sequence). The CDR3 loop spans 14 amino acids. Trimming shortened V by 5 bases and J by 3 bases, and 13 bases separated the two germline ends.